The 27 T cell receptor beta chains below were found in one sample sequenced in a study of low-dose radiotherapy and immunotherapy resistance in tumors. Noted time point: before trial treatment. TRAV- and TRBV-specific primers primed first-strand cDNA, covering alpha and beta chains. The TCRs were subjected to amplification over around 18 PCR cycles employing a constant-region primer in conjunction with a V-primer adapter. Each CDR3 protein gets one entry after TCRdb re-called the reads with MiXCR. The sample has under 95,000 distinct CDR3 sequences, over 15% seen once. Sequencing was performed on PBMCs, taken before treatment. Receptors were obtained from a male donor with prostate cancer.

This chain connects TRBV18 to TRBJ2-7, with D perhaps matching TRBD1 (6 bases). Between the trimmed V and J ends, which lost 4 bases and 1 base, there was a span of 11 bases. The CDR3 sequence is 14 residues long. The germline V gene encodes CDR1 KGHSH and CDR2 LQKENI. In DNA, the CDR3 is TGTGCCAGCTCACATACAGACAGGTCCTACGAGCAGTACTTC. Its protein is CASSHTDRSYEQYF.

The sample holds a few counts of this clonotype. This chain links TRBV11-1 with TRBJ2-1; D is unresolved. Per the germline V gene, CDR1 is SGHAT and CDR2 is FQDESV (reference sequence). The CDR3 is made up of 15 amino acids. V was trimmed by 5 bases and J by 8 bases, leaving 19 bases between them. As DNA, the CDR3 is TGTGCCAGCAGCCCCTGGGGTTTGAGCCTACATGAGCAGTTCTTC. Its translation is CASSPWGLSLHEQFF.

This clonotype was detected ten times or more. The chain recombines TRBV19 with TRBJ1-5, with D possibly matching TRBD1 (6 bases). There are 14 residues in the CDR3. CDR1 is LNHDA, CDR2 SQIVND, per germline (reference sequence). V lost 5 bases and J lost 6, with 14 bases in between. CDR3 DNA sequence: TGTGCCAGTAGTTCCCAGACAGGATTTCAGCCCCAGCATTTT. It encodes CASSSQTGFQPQHF.

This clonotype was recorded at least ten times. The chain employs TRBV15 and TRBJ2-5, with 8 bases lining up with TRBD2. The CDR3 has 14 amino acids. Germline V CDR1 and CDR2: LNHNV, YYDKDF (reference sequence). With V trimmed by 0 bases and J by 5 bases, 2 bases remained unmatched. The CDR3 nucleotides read TGTGCCACCAGCAGAGAGGGCGGGGGGGAGACCCAGTACTTC. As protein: CATSREGGGETQYF. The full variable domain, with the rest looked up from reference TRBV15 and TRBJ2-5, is DAMVIQNPRYQVTQFGKPVTLSCSQTLNHNVMYWYQQKSSQAPKLLFHYYDKDFNNEADTPDNFQSRRPNTSFCFLDIRSPGLGDTAMYLCATSREGGGETQYFGPGTRLLVL.

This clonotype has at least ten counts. This CDR3 is CASSQRTGTWATNEKLFF. CDR3 in DNA: TGTGCCAGCAGCCAGAGGACTGGGACATGGGCGACTAATGAAAAACTGTTTTTT. The chain recombines TRBV14 with TRBJ1-4; D may be TRBD1 (6 bases). The germline V gene encodes CDR1 SGHDN and CDR2 FVKESK. The length of the CDR3 is 18 residues. V lost 3 bases, J lost 2 bases, and 19 bases lay in between.

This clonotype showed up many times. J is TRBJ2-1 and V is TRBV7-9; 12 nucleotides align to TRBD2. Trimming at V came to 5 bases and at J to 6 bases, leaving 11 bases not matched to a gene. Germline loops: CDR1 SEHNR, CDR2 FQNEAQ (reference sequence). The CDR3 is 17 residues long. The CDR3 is CASSLTRLAGVFNEQFF. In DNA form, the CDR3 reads TGTGCCAGCAGCCTTACTCGACTAGCGGGGGTTTTCAATGAGCAGTTCTTC.

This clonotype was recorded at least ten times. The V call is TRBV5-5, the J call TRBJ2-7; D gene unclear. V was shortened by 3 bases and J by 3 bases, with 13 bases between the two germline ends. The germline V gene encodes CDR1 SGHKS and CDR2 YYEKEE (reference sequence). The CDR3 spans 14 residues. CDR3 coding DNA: TGTGCCAGCAGCTGGGCCGTTGGACGCTACGAGCAGTACTTC. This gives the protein CASSWAVGRYEQYF.

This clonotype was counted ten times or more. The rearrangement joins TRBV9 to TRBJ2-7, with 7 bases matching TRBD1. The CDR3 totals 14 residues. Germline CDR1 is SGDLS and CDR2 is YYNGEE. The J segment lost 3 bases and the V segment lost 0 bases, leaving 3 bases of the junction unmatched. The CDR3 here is CASSVGQGVYEQYF. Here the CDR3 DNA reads TGTGCCAGCAGCGTAGGCCAGGGGGTCTACGAGCAGTACTTC.

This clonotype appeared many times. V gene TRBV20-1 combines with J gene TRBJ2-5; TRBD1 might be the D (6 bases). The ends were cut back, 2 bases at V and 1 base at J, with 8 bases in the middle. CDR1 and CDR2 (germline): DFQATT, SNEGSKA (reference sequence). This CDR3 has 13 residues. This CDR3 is CSARRGTQETQYF. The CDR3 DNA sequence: TGCAGTGCTAGAAGGGGGACCCAAGAGACCCAGTACTTC.

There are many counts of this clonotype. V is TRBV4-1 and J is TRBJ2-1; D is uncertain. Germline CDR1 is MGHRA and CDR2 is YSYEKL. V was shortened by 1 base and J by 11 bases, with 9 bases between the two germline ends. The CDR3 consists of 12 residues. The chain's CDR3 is CASSQVTDKQFF. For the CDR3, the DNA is TGCGCCAGCAGCCAAGTGACGGATAAGCAGTTCTTC.

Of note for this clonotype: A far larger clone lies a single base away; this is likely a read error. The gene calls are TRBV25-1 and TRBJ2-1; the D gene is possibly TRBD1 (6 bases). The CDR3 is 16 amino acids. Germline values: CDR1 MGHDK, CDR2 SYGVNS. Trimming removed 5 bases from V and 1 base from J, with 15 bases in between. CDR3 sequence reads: CASSPQGQRSYNEQFF. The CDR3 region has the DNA TGTGCCAGCAGTCCCCAGGGACAAAGGTCCTACAATGAGCAGTTCTTC.

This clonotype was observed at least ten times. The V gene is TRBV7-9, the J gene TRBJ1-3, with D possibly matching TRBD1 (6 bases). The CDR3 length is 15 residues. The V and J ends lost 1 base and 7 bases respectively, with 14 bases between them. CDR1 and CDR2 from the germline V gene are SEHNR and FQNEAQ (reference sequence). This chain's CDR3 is CASSLGGDISNTIYF. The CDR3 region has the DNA TGTGCCAGCAGCTTAGGAGGGGACATCTCCAACACCATATATTTT.

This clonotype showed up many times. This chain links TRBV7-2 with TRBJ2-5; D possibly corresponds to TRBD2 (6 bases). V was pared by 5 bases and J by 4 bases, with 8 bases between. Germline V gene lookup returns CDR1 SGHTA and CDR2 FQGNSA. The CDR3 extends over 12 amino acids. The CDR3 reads CASSRRGETQYF. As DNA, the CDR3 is TGTGCCAGCAGCCGGCGGGGAGAGACCCAGTACTTC.

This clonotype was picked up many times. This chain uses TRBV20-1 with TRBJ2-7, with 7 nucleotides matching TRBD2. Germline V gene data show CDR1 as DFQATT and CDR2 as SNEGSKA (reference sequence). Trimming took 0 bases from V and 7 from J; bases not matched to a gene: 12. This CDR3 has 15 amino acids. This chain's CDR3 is CSARDPSGSSWEQYF. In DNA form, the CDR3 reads TGCAGTGCTAGAGACCCTAGCGGCTCTTCCTGGGAGCAGTACTTC.

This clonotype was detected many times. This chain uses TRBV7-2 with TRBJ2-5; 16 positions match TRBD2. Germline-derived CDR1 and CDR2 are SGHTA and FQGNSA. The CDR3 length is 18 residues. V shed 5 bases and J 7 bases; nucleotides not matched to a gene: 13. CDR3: CASSLNPGLAGGPGTQYF. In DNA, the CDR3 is TGTGCCAGCAGCCTGAATCCGGGACTAGCGGGGGGGCCGGGGACCCAGTACTTC.

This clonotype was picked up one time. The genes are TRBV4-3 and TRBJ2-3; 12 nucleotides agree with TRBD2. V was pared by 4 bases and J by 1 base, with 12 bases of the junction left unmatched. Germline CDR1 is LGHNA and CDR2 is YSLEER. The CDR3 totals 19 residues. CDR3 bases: TGCGCCAGCAGCCGAGAGGAGCCGGGACTAGCGGGTGGCACAGATACGCAGTATTTT. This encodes CASSREEPGLAGGTDTQYF.

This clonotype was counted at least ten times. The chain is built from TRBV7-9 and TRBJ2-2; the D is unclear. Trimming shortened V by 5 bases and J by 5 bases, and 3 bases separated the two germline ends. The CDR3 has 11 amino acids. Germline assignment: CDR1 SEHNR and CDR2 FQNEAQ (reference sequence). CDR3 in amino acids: CASSVTGELFF. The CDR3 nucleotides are TGTGCCAGCAGCGTTACCGGGGAGCTGTTTTTT.

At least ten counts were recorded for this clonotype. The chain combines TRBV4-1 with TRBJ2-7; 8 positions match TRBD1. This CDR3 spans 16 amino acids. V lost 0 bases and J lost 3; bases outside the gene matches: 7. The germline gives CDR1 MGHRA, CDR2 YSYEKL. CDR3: CASSQEIGQGYYEQYF. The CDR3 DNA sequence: TGCGCCAGCAGCCAAGAGATAGGACAGGGTTACTACGAGCAGTACTTC.

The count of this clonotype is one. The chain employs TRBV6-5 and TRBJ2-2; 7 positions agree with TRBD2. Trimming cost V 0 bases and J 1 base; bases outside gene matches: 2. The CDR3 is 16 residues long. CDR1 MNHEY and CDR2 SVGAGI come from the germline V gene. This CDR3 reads CASSYSLAGNTGELFF. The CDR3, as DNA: TGTGCCAGCAGTTACTCGTTAGCGGGGAACACCGGGGAGCTGTTTTTT.

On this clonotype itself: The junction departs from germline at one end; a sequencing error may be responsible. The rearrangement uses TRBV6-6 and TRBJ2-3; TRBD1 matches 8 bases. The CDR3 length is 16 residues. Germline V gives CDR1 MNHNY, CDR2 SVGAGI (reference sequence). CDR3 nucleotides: TGTGCCATCAGTGGAACATTCGAACAGGGGGCAGATACGCAGTATTTT. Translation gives CAISGTFEQGADTQYF.

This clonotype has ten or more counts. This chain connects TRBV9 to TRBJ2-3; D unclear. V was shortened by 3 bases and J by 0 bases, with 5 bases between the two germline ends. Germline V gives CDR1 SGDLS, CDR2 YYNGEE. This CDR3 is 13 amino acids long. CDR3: CASSESSTDTQYF. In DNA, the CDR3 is TGTGCCAGCAGCGAGTCTAGCACAGATACGCAGTATTTT.

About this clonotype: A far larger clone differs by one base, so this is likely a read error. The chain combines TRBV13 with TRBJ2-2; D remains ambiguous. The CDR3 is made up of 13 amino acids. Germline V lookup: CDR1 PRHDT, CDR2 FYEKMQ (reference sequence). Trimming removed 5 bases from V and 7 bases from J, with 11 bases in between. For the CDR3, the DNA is TGTGCCAGCAGCGCGGATGTGAGCGGGGAGCTGTTTTTT. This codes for CASSADVSGELFF.

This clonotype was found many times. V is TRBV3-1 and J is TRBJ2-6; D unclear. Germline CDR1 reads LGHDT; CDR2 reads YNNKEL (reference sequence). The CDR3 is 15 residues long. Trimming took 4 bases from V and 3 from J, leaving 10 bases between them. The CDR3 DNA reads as TGTGCCAGCAGCCTCGAGCCCCTTGGGGCCAACGTCCTGACTTTC. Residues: CASSLEPLGANVLTF.

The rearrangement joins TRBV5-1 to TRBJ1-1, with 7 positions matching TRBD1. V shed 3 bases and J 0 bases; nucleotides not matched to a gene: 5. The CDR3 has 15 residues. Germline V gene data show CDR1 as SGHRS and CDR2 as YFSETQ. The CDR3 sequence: CASSSEGQMNTEAFF. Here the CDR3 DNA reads TGCGCCAGCAGCTCCGAGGGACAGATGAACACTGAAGCTTTCTTT.

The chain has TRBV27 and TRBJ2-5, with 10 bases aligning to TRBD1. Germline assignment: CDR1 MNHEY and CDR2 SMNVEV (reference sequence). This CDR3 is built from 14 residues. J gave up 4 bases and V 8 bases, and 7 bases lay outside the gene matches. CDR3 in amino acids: CASGRDRGGETQYF. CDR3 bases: TGTGCCAGCGGACGGGACAGGGGAGGAGAGACCCAGTACTTC.

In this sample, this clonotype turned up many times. The DNA of the CDR3 is TGTGCCAGCAGCTTAGGAGCACAACCGGGACCGAACAATGAGCAGTTCTTC. As protein: CASSLGAQPGPNNEQFF. The chain uses TRBV7-2 and TRBJ2-1; either TRBD1 or TRBD2 may supply D (5 bases each). The CDR3 runs to 17 residues. The ends were cut back, 1 base at V and 5 bases at J, with 18 bases in the middle. CDR1 SGHTA and CDR2 FQGNSA come from the germline V gene.

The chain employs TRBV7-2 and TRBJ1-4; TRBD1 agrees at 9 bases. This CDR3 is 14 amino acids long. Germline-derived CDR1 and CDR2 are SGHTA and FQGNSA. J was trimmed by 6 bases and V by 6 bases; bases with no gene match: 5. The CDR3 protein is CASSPTGGDEKLFF. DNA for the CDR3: TGTGCCAGCAGTCCAACAGGGGGCGATGAAAAACTGTTTTTT. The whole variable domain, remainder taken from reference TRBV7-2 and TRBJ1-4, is GAGVSQSPSNKVTEKGKDVELRCDPISGHTALYWYRQSLGQGLEFLIYFQGNSAPDKSGLPSDRFSAERTGGSVSTLTIQRTQQEDSAVYLCASSPTGGDEKLFFGSGTQLSVL.